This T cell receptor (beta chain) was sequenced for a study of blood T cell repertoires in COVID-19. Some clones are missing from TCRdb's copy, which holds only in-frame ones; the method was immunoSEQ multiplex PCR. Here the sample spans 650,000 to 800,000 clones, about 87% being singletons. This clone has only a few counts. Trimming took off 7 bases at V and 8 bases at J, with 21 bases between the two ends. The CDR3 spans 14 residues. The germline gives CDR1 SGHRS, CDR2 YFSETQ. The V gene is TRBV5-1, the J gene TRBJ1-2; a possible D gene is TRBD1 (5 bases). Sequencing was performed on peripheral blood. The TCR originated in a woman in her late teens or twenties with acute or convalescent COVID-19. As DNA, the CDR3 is TGCGCCAGCGGCCCACCCAACATGGGGGGAGGCTACACCTTC. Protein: CASGPPNMGGGYTF.